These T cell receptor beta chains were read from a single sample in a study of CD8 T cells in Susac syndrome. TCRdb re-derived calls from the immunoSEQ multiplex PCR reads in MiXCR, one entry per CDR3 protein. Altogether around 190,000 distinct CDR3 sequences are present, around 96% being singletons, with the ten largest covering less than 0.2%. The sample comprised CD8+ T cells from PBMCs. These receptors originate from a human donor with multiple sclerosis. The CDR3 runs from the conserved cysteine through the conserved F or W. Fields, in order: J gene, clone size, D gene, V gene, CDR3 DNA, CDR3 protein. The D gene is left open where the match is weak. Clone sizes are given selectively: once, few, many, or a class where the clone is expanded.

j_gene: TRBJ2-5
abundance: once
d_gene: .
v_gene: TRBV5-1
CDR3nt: TGCGCCAGCAGCTCCAAACACGAGCAAGAGACCCAGTACTTC
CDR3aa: CASSSKHEQETQYF

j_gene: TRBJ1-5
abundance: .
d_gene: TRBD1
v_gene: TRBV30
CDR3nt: TGTGCCTGGAGTTTAAGGGGGCGCAGTCAGCCCCAGCATTTT
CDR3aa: CAWSLRGRSQPQHF

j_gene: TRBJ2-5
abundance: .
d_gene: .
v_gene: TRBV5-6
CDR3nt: TGTGCCAGCAGCTTGGAAGGGATTCAAGAGACCCAGTACTTC
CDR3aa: CASSLEGIQETQYF

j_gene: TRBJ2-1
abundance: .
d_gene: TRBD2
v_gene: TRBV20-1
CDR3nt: TGCAGTGCTTGGGTGCGGGGGGCGGGAAATGAGCAGTTCTTC
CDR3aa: CSAWVRGAGNEQFF

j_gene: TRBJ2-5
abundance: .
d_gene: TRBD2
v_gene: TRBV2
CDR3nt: TGTGCCAGCAGTGAAGGGTGGACTAGAGGAGAGACCCAGTACTTC
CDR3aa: CASSEGWTRGETQYF

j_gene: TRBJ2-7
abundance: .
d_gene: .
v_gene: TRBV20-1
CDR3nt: TGCAGTGCCAGTAGGGAGGACCACGAGCAGTACTTC
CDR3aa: CSASREDHEQYF

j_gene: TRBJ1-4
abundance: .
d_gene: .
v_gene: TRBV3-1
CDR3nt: TGTGCCAGCAGCCATTTAGGACAAGATAATGAAAAACTGTTTTTT
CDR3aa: CASSHLGQDNEKLFF

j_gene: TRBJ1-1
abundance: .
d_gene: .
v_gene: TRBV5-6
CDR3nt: TGTGCCAGCAGCGGCGGGGACGGGCTAAACACTGAAGCTTTCTTT
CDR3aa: CASSGGDGLNTEAFF

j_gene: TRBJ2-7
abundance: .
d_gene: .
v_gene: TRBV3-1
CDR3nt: TGTGCCAGCAGCCAAGGGTGGAAGCAATCGGACGAGCAGTACTTC
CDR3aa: CASSQGWKQSDEQYF

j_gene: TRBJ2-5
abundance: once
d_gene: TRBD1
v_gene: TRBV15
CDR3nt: TGTGCCACCAGCAGAGATCCGGGGACAGGGAAGGAGACCCAGTACTTC
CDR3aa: CATSRDPGTGKETQYF

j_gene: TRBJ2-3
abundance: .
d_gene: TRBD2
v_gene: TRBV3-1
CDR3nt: TGTGCCAGCAGCCAGCCCGGGACTAGCGGGAGCACAGATACGCAGTATTTT
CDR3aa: CASSQPGTSGSTDTQYF

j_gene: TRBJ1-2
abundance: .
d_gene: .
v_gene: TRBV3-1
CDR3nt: TGTGCCAGCAGCCAAGTGGTGGCGAACTATGGCTACACCTTC
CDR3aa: CASSQVVANYGYTF

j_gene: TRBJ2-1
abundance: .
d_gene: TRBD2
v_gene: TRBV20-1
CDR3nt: TGCAGTGCGGTAAGGTCTAGCGGGAGCCCCTACAATGAGCAGTTCTTC
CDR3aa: CSAVRSSGSPYNEQFF

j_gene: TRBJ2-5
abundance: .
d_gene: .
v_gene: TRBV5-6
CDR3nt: TGTGCCAGCAGCTTGGCAGCGGGTCTAGGAGAGACCCAGTACTTC
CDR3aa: CASSLAAGLGETQYF